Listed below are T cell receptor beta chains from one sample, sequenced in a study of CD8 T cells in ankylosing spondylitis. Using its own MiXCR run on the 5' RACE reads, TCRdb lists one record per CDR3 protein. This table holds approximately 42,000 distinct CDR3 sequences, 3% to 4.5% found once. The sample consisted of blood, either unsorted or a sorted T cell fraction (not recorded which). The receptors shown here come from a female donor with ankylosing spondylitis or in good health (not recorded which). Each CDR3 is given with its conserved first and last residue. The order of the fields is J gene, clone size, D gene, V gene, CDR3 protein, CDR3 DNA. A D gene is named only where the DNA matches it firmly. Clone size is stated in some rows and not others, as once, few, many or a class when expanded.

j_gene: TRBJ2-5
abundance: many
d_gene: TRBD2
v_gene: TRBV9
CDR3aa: CASSKTSGETYGAQYF
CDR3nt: TGTGCCAGCAGCAAGACTAGCGGGGAGACATACGGGGCCCAGTACTTC

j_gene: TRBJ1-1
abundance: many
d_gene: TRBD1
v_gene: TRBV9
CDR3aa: CASSPETGPRAFF
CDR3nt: TGTGCCAGCAGCCCTGAGACAGGGCCAAGGGCTTTCTTT

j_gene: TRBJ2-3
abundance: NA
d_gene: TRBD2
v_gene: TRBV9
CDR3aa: CASSLTGTSGMTDTQYF
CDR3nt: TGTGCCAGCAGCTTAACCGGGACTAGCGGGATGACAGATACGCAGTATTTT

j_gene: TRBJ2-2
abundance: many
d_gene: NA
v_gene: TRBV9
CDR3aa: CASSPWTDTGELFF
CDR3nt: TGTGCCAGCAGCCCCTGGACAGACACCGGGGAGCTGTTTTTT

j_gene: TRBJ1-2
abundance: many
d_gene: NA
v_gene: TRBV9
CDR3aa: CASSTRGRSFYGYTF
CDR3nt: TGTGCCAGCAGCACCCGGGGCAGGTCTTTCTATGGCTACACCTTC

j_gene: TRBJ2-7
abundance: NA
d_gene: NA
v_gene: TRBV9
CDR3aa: CASSRGGAEQYF
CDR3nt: TGTGCCAGTTCCCGGGGTGGGGCCGAGCAGTACTTC

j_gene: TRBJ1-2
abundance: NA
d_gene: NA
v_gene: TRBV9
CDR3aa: CASSPRESHGYTF
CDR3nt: TGTGCCAGCAGCCCGAGGGAATCACATGGCTACACCTTC

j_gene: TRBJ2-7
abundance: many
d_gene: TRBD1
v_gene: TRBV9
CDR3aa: CASSPRTGSSYEQYF
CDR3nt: TGTGCCAGCAGCCCACGGACAGGGAGCTCCTACGAGCAGTACTTC

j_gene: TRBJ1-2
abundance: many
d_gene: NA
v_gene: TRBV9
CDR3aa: CASSVEAVTIKGYTF
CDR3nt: TGTGCCAGCAGCGTAGAGGCAGTAACTATTAAGGGCTACACCTTC

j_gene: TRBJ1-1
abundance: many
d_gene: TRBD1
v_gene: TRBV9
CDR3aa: CASSVALGQGEAFF
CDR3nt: TGTGCCAGCAGCGTAGCCCTAGGACAGGGGGAAGCTTTCTTT

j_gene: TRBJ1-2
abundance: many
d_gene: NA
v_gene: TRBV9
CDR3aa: CASSVGLGQIYGYTF
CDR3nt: TGTGCCAGCAGCGTAGGCCTGGGGCAGATCTATGGCTACACCTTC

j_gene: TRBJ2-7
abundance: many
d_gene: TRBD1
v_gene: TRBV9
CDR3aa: CASSVRQGWDEQYF
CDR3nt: TGTGCCAGCAGCGTAAGACAGGGGTGGGACGAGCAGTACTTC

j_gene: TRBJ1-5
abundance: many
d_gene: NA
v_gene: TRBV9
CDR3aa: CASSAGLGNQPQHF
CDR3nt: TGTGCCAGCAGCGCGGGACTGGGAAATCAGCCCCAGCATTTT

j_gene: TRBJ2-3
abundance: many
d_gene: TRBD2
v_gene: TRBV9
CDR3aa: CASSVVGVWGGSTDTQYF
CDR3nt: TGTGCCAGCAGCGTAGTAGGGGTATGGGGGGGGAGCACAGATACGCAGTATTTT

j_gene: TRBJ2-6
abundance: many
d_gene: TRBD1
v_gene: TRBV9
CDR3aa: CASSPTTGTVGANVLTF
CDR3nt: TGTGCCAGCAGCCCAACGACGGGGACAGTTGGGGCCAACGTCCTGACTTTC

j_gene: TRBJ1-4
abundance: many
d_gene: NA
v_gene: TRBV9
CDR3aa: CASSPQTGLNEKLFF
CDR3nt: TGTGCCAGCAGCCCTCAAACAGGGTTAAATGAAAAACTGTTTTTT

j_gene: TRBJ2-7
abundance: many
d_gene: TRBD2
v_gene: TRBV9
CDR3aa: CASSAGLAGDNYEQYF
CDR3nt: TGTGCCAGCAGCGCGGGACTAGCGGGGGACAACTACGAGCAGTACTTC

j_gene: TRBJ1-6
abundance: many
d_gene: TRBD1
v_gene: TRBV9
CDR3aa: CASSVEPSGTAPLHF
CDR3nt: TGTGCCAGCAGCGTAGAGCCTTCCGGGACAGCACCCCTCCACTTT

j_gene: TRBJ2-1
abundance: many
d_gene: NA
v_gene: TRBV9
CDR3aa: CASSVQDRLLLYNEQFF
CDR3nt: TGTGCCAGCAGCGTCCAAGATCGGTTGTTGCTCTACAATGAGCAGTTCTTC

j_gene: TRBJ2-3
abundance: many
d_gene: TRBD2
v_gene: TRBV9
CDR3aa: CASSVPASGPTDTQYF
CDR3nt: TGTGCCAGCAGCGTTCCCGCTAGCGGCCCCACAGATACGCAGTATTTT

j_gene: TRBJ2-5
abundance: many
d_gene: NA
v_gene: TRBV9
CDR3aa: CASSVDLAQETQYF
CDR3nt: TGTGCCAGCAGCGTAGACCTAGCGCAAGAGACCCAGTACTTC

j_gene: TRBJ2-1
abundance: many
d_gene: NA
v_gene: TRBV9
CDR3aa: CASSAEGNEQFF
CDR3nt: TGTGCCAGCAGCGCCGAGGGAAATGAGCAGTTCTTC

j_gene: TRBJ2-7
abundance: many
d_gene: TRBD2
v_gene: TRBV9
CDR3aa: CASSVGGGTGEQYF
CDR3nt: TGTGCCAGCAGCGTAGGCGGGGGAACCGGCGAGCAGTACTTC

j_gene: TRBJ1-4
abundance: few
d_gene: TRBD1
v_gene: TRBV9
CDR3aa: CASSVYGTGFGNEKLFF
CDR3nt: TGTGCCAGCAGCGTATACGGGACAGGATTCGGGAATGAAAAACTGTTTTTT

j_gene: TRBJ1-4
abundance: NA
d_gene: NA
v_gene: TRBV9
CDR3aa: CASSALTDEKPFF
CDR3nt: TGTGCCAGCAGCGCCTTGACAGACGAAAAACCGTTTTTT

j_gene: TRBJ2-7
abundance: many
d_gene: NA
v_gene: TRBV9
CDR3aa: CASSPGTSLPYF
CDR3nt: TGTGCCAGCAGCCCAGGGACCTCCCTCCCGTACTTC

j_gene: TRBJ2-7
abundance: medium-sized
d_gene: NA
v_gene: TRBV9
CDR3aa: CASSVSSGPYLREQYF
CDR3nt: TGTGCCAGCAGCGTATCAAGCGGGCCGTATCTACGAGAGCAGTACTTC

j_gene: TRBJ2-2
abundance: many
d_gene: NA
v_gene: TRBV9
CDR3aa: CASSVGEFDTGELFF
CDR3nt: TGTGCCAGCAGCGTAGGCGAGTTTGACACCGGGGAGCTGTTTTTT

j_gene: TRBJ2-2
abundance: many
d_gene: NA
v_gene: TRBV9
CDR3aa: CASNLGGSTGELFF
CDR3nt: TGTGCCAGCAACCTAGGAGGGTCCACCGGGGAGCTGTTTTTT